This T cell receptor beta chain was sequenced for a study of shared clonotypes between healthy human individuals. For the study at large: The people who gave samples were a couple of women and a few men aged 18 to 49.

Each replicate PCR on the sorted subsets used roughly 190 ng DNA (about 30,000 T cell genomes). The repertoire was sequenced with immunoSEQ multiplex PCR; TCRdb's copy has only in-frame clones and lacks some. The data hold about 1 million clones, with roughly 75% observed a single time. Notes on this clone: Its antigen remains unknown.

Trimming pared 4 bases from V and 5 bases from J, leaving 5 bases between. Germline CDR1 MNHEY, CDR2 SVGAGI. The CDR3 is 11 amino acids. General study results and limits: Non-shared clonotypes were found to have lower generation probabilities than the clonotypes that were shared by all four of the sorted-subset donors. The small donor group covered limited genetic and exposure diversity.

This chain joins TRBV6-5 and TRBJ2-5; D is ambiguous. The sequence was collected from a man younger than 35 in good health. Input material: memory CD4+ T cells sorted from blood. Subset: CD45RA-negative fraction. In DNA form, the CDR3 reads TGTGCCAGCAGTTTGTACGAGACCCAGTACTTC. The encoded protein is CASSLYETQYF.